What follows is one T cell receptor beta chain and its context. Treatment described: about 20 received Ad26.COV2.S at low or high dose, single or two shots; about 5 received placebo; per-sample allocation not given. Each sample was drawn 63 days after the first injection (of vaccine or placebo). This entry is derived from a study of Ad26.COV2.S vaccination and SARS-CoV-2 variants. TCRdb's copy holds only in-frame clones and misses some; the assay was immunoSEQ multiplex PCR. The sample has 500,000 or so clones, roughly nine tenths seen once. The CDR3 has 14 residues. Germline V gene sequence: CDR1 SGHAT, CDR2 FQNNGV. The V segment lost 3 bases and the J segment 5 bases; nucleotides outside the gene matches: 5.

The receptor comes from a person aged 18-60 years who received the Ad26.COV2.S COVID-19 vaccine or a placebo. V is TRBV11-2 and J is TRBJ2-5; 8 bases are shared with TRBD2. The source material was peripheral blood, sampled in a trial of Ad26.COV2.S vaccine versus placebo. CDR3 sequence reads: CASSLPSGSETQYF. The CDR3 region has the DNA TGTGCCAGCAGCTTGCCTAGCGGGTCGGAGACCCAGTACTTC. Complete variable domain (other parts from reference TRBV11-2 and TRBJ2-5): EAGVAQSPRYKIIEKRQSVAFWCNPISGHATLYWYQQILGQGPKLLIQFQNNGVVDDSQLPKDRFSAERLKGVDSTLKIQPAKLEDSAVYLCASSLPSGSETQYFGPGTRLLVL.